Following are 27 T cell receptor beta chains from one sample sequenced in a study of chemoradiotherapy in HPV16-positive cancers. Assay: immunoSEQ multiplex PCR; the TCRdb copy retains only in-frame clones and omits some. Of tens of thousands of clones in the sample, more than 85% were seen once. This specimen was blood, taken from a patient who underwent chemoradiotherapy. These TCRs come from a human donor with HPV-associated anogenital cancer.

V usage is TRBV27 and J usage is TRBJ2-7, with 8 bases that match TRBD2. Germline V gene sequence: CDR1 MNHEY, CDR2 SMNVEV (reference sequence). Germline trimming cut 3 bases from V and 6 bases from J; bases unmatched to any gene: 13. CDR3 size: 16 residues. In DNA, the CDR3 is TGTGCCAGCAGTTTCTACCGAGCGGGAGTGCGGGCCGAGCAGTACTTC. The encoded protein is CASSFYRAGVRAEQYF.

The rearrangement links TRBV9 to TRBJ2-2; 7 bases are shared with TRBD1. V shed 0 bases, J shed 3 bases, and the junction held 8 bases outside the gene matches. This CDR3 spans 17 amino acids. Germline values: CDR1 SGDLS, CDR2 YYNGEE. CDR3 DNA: TGTGCCAGCAGCGTAGATCCGCTAACAGGGGACACCGGGGAGCTGTTTTTT. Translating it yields CASSVDPLTGDTGELFF.

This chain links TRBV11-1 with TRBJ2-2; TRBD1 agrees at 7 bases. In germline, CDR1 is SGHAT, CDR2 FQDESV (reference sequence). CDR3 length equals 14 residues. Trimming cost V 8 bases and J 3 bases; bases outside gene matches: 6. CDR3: CASGLDRDTGELFF. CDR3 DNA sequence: TGTGCCAGCGGTCTCGACAGGGACACCGGGGAGCTGTTTTTT.

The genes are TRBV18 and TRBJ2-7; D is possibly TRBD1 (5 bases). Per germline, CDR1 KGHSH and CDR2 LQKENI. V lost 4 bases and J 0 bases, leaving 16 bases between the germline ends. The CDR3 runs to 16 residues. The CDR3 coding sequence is TGTGCCAGCTCACGTCGCTCCTGGGGCAGCTCCTACGAGCAGTACTTC. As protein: CASSRRSWGSSYEQYF.

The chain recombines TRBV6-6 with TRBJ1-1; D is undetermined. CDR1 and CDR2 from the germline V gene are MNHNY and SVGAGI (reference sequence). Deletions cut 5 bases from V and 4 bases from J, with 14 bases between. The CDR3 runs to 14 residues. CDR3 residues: CASSRSGGPTEAFF. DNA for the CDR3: TGTGCCAGCAGTAGGTCGGGCGGCCCCACTGAAGCTTTCTTT.

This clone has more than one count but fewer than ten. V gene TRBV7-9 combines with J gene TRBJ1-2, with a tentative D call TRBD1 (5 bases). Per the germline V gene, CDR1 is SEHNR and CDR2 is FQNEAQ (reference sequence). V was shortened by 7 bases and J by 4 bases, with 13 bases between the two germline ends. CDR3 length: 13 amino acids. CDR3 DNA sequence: TGTGCCAGCACCCAGGAGGGACGCTATGGCTACACCTTC. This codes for CASTQEGRYGYTF.

CDR3 region: CAIGAMNTEAFF. CDR3 in DNA: TGTGCCATCGGGGCAATGAACACTGAAGCTTTCTTT. The V call is TRBV10-3, the J call TRBJ1-1; D is perhaps TRBD1 (5 bases). V was trimmed by 8 bases and J by 0 bases, leaving 7 bases between them. Looked up from germline, CDR1 is ENHRY and CDR2 is SYGVKD. There are 12 residues in the CDR3.

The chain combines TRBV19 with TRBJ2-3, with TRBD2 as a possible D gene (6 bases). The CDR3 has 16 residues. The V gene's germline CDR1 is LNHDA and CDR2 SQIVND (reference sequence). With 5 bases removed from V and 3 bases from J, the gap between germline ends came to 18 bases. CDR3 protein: CASSLMGRGRTDTQYF. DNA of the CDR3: TGTGCCAGTAGTCTGATGGGGCGGGGTCGGACAGATACGCAGTATTTT. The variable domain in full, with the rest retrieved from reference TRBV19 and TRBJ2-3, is DGGITQSPKYLFRKEGQNVTLSCEQNLNHDAMYWYRQDPGQGLRLIYYSQIVNDFQKGDIAEGYSVSREKKESFPLTVTSAQKNPTAFYLCASSLMGRGRTDTQYFGPGTRLTVL.

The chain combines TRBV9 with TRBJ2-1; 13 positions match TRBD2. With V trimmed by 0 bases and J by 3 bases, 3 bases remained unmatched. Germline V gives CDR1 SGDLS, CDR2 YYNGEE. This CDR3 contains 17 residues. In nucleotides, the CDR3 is TGTGCCAGCAGCGTAGGGGGACTAGCGGGGTTCTACAATGAGCAGTTCTTC. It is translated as CASSVGGLAGFYNEQFF.

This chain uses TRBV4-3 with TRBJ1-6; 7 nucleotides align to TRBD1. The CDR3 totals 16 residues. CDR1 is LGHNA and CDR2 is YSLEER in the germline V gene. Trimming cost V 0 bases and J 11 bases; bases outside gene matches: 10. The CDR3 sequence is CASSQDLLLTGPPLHF. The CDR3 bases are TGCGCCAGCAGCCAAGATCTCCTGTTGACAGGGCCACCCCTCCACTTT.

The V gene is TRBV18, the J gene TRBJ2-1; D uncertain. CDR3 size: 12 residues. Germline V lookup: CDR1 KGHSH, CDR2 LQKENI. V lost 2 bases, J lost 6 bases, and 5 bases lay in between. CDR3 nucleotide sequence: TGTGCCAGCTCACCAGGGCCCAATGAGCAGTTCTTC. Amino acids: CASSPGPNEQFF. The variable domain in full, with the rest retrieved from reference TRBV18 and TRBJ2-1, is NAGVMQNPRHLVRRRGQEARLRCSPMKGHSHVYWYRQLPEEGLKFMVYLQKENIIDESGMPKERFSAEFPKEGPSILRIQQVVRGDSAAYFCASSPGPNEQFFGPGTRLTVL.

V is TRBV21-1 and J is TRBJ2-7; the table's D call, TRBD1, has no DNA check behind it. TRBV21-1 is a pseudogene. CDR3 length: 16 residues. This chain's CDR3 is CASSRTVQDQLLPPNF. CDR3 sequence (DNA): TGTGCCAGCAGCCGTACTGTACAGGACCAGCTCCTTCCACCGAACTTC.

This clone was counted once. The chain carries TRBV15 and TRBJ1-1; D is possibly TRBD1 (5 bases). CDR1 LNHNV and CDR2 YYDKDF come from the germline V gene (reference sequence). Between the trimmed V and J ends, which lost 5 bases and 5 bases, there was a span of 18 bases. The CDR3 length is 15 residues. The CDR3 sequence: CATSRGGTALTEAFF. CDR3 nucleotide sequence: TGTGCCACCAGCCGAGGCGGGACGGCGCTAACTGAAGCTTTCTTT.

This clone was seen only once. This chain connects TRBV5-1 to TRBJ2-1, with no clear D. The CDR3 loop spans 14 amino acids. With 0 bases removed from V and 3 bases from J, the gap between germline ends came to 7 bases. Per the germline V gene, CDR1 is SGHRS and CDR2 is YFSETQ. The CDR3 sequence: CASSLEQFYNEQFF. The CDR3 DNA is TGCGCCAGCAGCTTGGAACAGTTCTACAATGAGCAGTTCTTC. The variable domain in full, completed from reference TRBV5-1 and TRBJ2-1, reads KAGVTQTPRYLIKTRGQQVTLSCSPISGHRSVSWYQQTPGQGLQFLFEYFSETQRNKGNFPGRFSGRQFSNSRSEMNVSTLELGDSALYLCASSLEQFYNEQFFGPGTRLTVL.

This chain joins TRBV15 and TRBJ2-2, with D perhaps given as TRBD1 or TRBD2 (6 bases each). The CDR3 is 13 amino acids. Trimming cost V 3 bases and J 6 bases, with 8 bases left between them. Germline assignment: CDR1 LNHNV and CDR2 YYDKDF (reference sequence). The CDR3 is CATSSRGAGELFF. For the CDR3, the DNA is TGTGCCACCAGCAGTAGGGGGGCCGGGGAGCTGTTTTTT.

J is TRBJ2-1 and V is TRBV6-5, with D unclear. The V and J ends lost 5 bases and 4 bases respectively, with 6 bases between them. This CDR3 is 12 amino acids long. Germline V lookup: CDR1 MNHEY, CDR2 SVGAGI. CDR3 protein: CASSRDYNEQFF. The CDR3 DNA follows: TGTGCCAGCAGTCGTGATTACAATGAGCAGTTCTTC.

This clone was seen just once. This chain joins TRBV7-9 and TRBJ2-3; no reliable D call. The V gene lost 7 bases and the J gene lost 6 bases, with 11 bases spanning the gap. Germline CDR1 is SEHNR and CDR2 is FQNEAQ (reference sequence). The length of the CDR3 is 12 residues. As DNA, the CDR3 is TGTGCCAGCACAAGGGCTCTGGATACGCAGTATTTT. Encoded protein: CASTRALDTQYF.

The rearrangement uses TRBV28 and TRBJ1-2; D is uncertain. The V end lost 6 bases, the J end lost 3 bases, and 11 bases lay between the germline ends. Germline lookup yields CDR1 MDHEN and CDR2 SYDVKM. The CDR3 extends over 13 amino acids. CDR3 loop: CASRPAGHYGYTF. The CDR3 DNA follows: TGTGCCAGCAGACCGGCCGGACACTATGGCTACACCTTC.

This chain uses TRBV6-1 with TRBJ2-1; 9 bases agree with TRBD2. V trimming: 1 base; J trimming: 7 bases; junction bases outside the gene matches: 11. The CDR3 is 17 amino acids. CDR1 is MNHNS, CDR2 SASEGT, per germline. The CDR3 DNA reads TGTGCCAGCAGTGAAGAGCCCCTAGGACTAGCGATTAATGAGCAGTTCTTC. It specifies CASSEEPLGLAINEQFF.

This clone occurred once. The CDR3 DNA reads TGTGCCAGCAGCGTAGTTCCAATAACTAGCGGGGGACCCCAAGAGACCCAGTACTTC. It yields the protein CASSVVPITSGGPQETQYF. The V call is TRBV9, the J call TRBJ2-5; 11 bases align to TRBD2. Germline assignment: CDR1 SGDLS and CDR2 YYNGEE. The length of the CDR3 is 19 residues. V gave up 0 bases and J gave up 1 base; unmatched junction bases: 11.

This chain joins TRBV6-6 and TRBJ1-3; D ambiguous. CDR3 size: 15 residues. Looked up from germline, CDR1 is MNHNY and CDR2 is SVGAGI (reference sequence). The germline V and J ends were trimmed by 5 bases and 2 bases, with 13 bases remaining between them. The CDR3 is CASSPDFLPGNTIYF. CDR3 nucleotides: TGTGCCAGCAGTCCAGACTTCCTACCTGGAAACACCATATATTTT.

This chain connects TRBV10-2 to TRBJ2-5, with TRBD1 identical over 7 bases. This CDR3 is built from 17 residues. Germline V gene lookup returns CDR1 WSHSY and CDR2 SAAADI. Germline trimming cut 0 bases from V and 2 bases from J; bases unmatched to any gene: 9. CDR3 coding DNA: TGCGCCAGCAGTGAGTCCTCCGGGACAGACTATCAAGAGACCCAGTACTTC. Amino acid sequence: CASSESSGTDYQETQYF.

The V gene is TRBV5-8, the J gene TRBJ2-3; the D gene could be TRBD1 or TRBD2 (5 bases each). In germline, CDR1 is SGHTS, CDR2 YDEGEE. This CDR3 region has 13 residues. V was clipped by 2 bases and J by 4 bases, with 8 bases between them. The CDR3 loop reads CASSFRGADTQYF. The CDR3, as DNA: TGTGCCAGCAGCTTTCGGGGCGCAGATACGCAGTATTTT. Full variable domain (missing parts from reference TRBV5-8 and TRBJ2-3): EAGVTQSPTHLIKTRGQQATLRCSPISGHTSVYWYQQALGLGLQFLLWYDEGEERNRGNFPPRFSGRQFPNYSSELNVNALELEDSALYLCASSFRGADTQYFGPGTRLTVL.

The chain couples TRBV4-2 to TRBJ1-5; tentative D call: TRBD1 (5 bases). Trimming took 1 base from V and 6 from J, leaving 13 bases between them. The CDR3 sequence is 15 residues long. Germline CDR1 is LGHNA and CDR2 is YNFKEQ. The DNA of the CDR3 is TGTGCCAGCAGCCAAGTCAAGGGGCCCGCTCAGCCCCAGCATTTT. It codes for CASSQVKGPAQPQHF.

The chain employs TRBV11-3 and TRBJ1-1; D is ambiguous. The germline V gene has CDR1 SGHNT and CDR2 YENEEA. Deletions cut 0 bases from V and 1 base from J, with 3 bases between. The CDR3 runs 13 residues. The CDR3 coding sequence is TGTGCCAGCAGCTTAGAACCGAACACTGAAGCTTTCTTT. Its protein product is CASSLEPNTEAFF.

The CDR3 loop reads CASSPLIRSTIYF. In nucleotides, the CDR3 is TGCGCCAGCAGCCCCTTGATCCGGAGCACCATATATTTT. The chain carries TRBV4-1 and TRBJ1-3; no clear D gene. The ends were cut back, 4 bases at V and 9 bases at J, with 13 bases in the middle. The CDR3 loop spans 13 amino acids. Per the germline V gene, CDR1 is MGHRA and CDR2 is YSYEKL.

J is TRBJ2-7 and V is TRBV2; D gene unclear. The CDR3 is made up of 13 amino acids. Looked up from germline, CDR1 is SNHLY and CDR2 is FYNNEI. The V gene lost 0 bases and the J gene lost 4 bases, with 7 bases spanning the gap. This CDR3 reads CASSEADSYEQYF. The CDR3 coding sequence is TGTGCCAGCAGTGAAGCGGATTCATACGAGCAGTACTTC.